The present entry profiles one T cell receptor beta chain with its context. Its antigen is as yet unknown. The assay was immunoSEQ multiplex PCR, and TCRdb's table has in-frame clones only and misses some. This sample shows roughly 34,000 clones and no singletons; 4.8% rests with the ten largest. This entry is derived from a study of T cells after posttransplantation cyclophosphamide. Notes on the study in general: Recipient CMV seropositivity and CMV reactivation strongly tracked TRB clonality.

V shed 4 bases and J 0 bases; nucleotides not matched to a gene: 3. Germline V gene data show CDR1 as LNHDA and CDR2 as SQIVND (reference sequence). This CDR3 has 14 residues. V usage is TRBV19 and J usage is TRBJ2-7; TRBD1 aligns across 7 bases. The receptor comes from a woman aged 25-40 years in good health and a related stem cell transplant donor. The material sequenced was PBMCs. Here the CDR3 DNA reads TGTGCCAGTAGTAAGGACAGGTACTCCTACGAGCAGTACTTC. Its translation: CASSKDRYSYEQYF.